These T cell receptor beta chains were read from a single sample in a study of cytomegalovirus exposure and HLA in healthy donors. The table came from immunoSEQ multiplex PCR; TCRdb's copy has only in-frame clones and leaves some out. This table has some 90,000 clones, around 86% appearing once. The sequencing sample was made of PBMCs. The source is a woman aged 70-85 years in good health and CMV-seropositive. The CDR3 runs from the conserved cysteine through the conserved F or W. The D gene is left open where the match is weak. Clone size is shown for a subset of rows, as once, few, many or a class of expanded clone.

clone_size	j_call	d_call	v_call	cdr3_aa	cdr3_nt
NA	TRBJ2-7	NA	TRBV7-9	CASSSLGTDSYEQYF	TGTGCCAGCAGTTCACTGGGCACTGACTCCTACGAGCAGTACTTC
NA	TRBJ1-1	NA	TRBV30	CAGNEGMNTEAFF	TGTGCCGGGAATGAGGGTATGAACACTGAAGCTTTCTTT
NA	TRBJ2-7	TRBD2	TRBV11-3	CASCKREGLEQYF	TGTGCCAGCTGCAAGCGGGAGGGGCTCGAGCAGTACTTC
NA	TRBJ1-5	NA	TRBV30	CAWRDGRGQPQHF	TGTGCCTGGAGGGACGGTAGGGGTCAGCCCCAGCATTTT
NA	TRBJ2-7	NA	TRBV5-5	CASSLVGGSYEQYF	TGTGCCAGCAGCTTGGTCGGCGGATCCTACGAGCAGTACTTC
NA	TRBJ2-5	NA	TRBV4-3	CASSRGLPPETQYF	TGCGCCAGCAGCCGGGGACTCCCACCGGAGACCCAGTACTTC
once	TRBJ1-1	NA	TRBV2	CASSGDGREAFF	TGTGCCAGCAGCGGTGACGGGAGGGAGGCTTTCTTT
NA	TRBJ1-2	NA	TRBV28	CASSPALRGYTF	TGTGCCAGCAGCCCCGCCCTGCGGGGCTACACCTTC
NA	TRBJ2-7	NA	TRBV5-4	CASSLAGTPPYEQYF	TGTGCCAGCAGCCTCGCTGGGACTCCTCCCTACGAGCAGTACTTC
once	TRBJ2-5	TRBD2	TRBV29-1	CSVEVGGRETQYF	TGCAGCGTTGAAGTGGGAGGGAGGGAGACCCAGTACTTC
NA	TRBJ1-4	NA	TRBV27	CASSLSHSTLGGSEKLFF	TGTGCCAGCAGTTTATCCCACTCCACTTTAGGGGGTAGCGAAAAACTGTTTTTT
NA	TRBJ2-1	NA	TRBV29-1	CSVTAGSPWNEQFF	TGCAGCGTCACCGCCGGGAGCCCTTGGAATGAGCAGTTCTTC
NA	TRBJ2-3	TRBD1	TRBV7-9	CASSPTGVWTDTQYF	TGTGCCAGCAGCCCCACAGGGGTGTGGACAGATACGCAGTATTTT
NA	TRBJ2-5	TRBD2	TRBV12-5	CASGSPRGDDQETQYF	TGTGCTAGTGGTTCCCCCCGGGGGGACGACCAAGAGACCCAGTACTTC
NA	TRBJ1-1	NA	TRBV30	CAWSLKGVNTEAFF	TGTGCCTGGAGCCTAAAGGGGGTGAACACTGAAGCTTTCTTT
NA	TRBJ2-2	NA	TRBV9	CASSVGLTINTGELFF	TGTGCCAGCAGCGTAGGACTAACTATTAACACCGGGGAGCTGTTTTTT
NA	TRBJ2-1	TRBD1	TRBV29-1	CSVVQTGYNEQFF	TGCAGCGTTGTGCAGACAGGGTACAATGAGCAGTTCTTC
once	TRBJ2-7	TRBD1	TRBV2	CASSPGQRSPEQYF	TGTGCCAGCAGCCCGGGACAGAGGAGTCCCGAGCAGTACTTC
NA	TRBJ2-7	NA	TRBV30	CAWSPPPGTSYEQYF	TGTGCCTGGAGTCCGCCGCCAGGAACCTCCTACGAGCAGTACTTC
NA	TRBJ1-4	TRBD1	TRBV28	CASSQGQGNEKLFF	TGTGCCAGCAGCCAGGGACAGGGTAATGAAAAACTGTTTTTT
NA	TRBJ1-3	NA	TRBV9	CASSALGSGGNTIYF	TGTGCCAGCAGCGCCCTGGGCTCCGGCGGAAACACCATATATTTT
NA	TRBJ2-2	TRBD2	TRBV5-1	CASSLGKGTTPLGELFF	TGCGCCAGCAGCTTGGGAAAGGGGACTACCCCATTAGGGGAGCTGTTTTTT
NA	TRBJ2-7	TRBD1	TRBV11-3	CASSLEDREAKYF	TGTGCCAGCAGCCTTGAGGACAGGGAGGCTAAGTACTTC
NA	TRBJ2-5	NA	TRBV7-6	CASSLGLRGETQYF	TGTGCCAGCAGCCTAGGACTGAGGGGGGAGACCCAGTACTTC
NA	TRBJ1-1	TRBD1	TRBV5-6	CASSFDRGEAFF	TGTGCCAGCAGCTTCGACAGGGGTGAAGCTTTCTTT
NA	TRBJ2-1	TRBD2	TRBV7-9	CSSGLAGGPREQFF	TGTTCCAGCGGCCTAGCGGGAGGGCCGCGGGAGCAGTTCTTC
NA	TRBJ2-6	NA	TRBV7-2	CASSLRGTGANVLTF	TGTGCCAGCAGCTTAAGGGGGACTGGGGCCAACGTCCTGACTTTC
NA	TRBJ2-1	TRBD2	TRBV14	CASSQVPTSGEHYNEQFF	TGTGCCAGCAGCCAAGTACCCACTAGCGGCGAACACTACAATGAGCAGTTCTTC
NA	TRBJ2-1	TRBD2	TRBV11-3	CASSLSGSGSYNEQFF	TGTGCCAGCAGCCTTAGCGGGAGCGGGTCCTACAATGAGCAGTTCTTC
NA	TRBJ2-7	NA	TRBV5-6	CASTLKLTENYEQYF	TGTGCCAGCACCCTAAAATTGACAGAGAACTACGAGCAGTACTTC
few	TRBJ2-3	TRBD1	TRBV19	CASSPRTGGRGDTQYF	TGTGCCAGTAGTCCTAGAACAGGGGGCCGTGGAGATACGCAGTATTTT
NA	TRBJ1-2	NA	TRBV6-6	CASSYGGNYGYTF	TGTGCCAGCAGTTACGGAGGGAACTATGGCTACACCTTC
NA	TRBJ2-3	TRBD1	TRBV11-3	CASTRTGLTDTQYF	TGTGCCAGCACCCGGACAGGGCTGACAGATACGCAGTATTTT
once	TRBJ2-7	TRBD2	TRBV28	CASSPLSGISYEQYF	TGTGCCAGCAGCCCCCTAAGCGGGATTTCCTACGAGCAGTACTTC
NA	TRBJ2-3	NA	TRBV28	CASRGPRVPDAQYF	TGTGCCAGCAGAGGACCCAGGGTTCCGGATGCGCAGTATTTT
NA	TRBJ2-6	NA	TRBV12-5	CASGRGGTYYSGANVLTF	TGTGCTAGTGGTAGGGGGGGTACCTACTACTCTGGGGCCAACGTCCTGACTTTC
few	TRBJ1-4	NA	TRBV7-9	CASSLDRLTDEKLFF	TGTGCCAGCAGTTTGGACAGATTAACCGATGAAAAACTGTTTTTT
once	TRBJ2-1	NA	TRBV7-6	CASSLEGVLFNEQFF	TGTGCCAGCAGCTTAGAAGGGGTTCTATTCAATGAGCAGTTCTTC
NA	TRBJ2-7	NA	TRBV20-1	CSATSAYEQYF	TGCAGTGCTACCTCGGCCTACGAGCAGTACTTC
NA	TRBJ2-7	TRBD1	TRBV7-9	CASSSQGARTYEQYF	TGTGCCAGCAGCTCGCAGGGGGCCCGGACCTACGAGCAGTACTTC
few	TRBJ2-2	TRBD2	TRBV5-1	CASSSGLAETGELFF	TGCGCCAGCAGCTCGGGACTAGCTGAGACCGGGGAGCTGTTTTTT
NA	TRBJ1-5	TRBD1	TRBV19	CASSIGQGAFQPQHF	TGTGCCAGTAGTATTGGACAGGGGGCTTTTCAGCCCCAGCATTTT
NA	TRBJ2-7	NA	TRBV5-6	CASSLGPVEDEQYF	TGTGCCAGCAGCTTGGGACCGGTAGAGGACGAGCAGTACTTC
NA	TRBJ1-1	NA	TRBV4-2	CASSQGGGYTEAFF	TGTGCCAGCAGCCAAGGAGGGGGATACACTGAAGCTTTCTTT
NA	TRBJ2-1	NA	TRBV5-4	CASSLGLAISYNEQFF	TGTGCCAGCAGCCTCGGGCTAGCGATCTCCTACAATGAGCAGTTCTTC
NA	TRBJ2-3	TRBD2	TRBV6-1	CASSSGIRVNTQYF	TGTGCCAGCTCAAGCGGGATAAGGGTGAATACGCAGTATTTT
NA	TRBJ2-1	TRBD2	TRBV2	CASMGLAGPEQFF	TGTGCCAGCATGGGACTAGCGGGACCTGAGCAGTTCTTC
NA	TRBJ2-3	TRBD2	TRBV7-2	CASSLAGTSGSPDTQYF	TGTGCCAGCAGCTTAGCGGGGACTAGCGGGAGCCCAGATACGCAGTATTTT
NA	TRBJ2-1	NA	TRBV19	CASSRREDYNEQFF	TGTGCCAGTAGTAGGCGGGAAGACTACAATGAGCAGTTCTTC
NA	TRBJ1-1	NA	TRBV7-6	CASTLSGGLLNTEAFF	TGTGCCAGCACCCTTTCCGGGGGGTTACTGAACACTGAAGCTTTCTTT
NA	TRBJ1-5	NA	TRBV7-4	CASSLFSGCLMILYQPQHF	TGTGCCAGCAGCTTATTTAGCGGCTGTTTGATGATCCTCTATCAGCCCCAGCATTTT
NA	TRBJ1-5	TRBD1	TRBV19	CASSFGTAFVSSNQPQHF	TGTGCCAGTAGTTTCGGGACAGCTTTTGTTAGCAGCAATCAGCCCCAGCATTTT
NA	TRBJ2-7	TRBD2	TRBV9	CASSVGLAGVYEQYF	TGTGCCAGCAGCGTAGGACTAGCGGGTGTCTACGAGCAGTACTTC
NA	TRBJ2-1	NA	TRBV19	CASSPLPGVAYNEQFF	TGTGCCAGTAGTCCCCTGCCGGGAGTGGCCTACAATGAGCAGTTCTTC
NA	TRBJ2-7	TRBD2	TRBV2	CASSTGLAGGEDEQYF	TGTGCCAGCAGTACCGGACTAGCGGGAGGTGAAGACGAGCAGTACTTC
NA	TRBJ1-5	TRBD1	TRBV19	CASSKTGSRPQHF	TGTGCCAGCAGTAAGACAGGGTCAAGGCCCCAGCATTTT
NA	TRBJ2-7	TRBD2	TRBV5-1	CASSPGTSGGFLGQYF	TGCGCCAGCAGCCCAGGGACTAGCGGGGGATTTCTAGGGCAGTACTTC
once	TRBJ1-2	NA	TRBV27	CASNSGAGALGYTF	TGTGCCAGCAATTCTGGGGCGGGGGCGCTTGGCTACACCTTC